This TCR beta chain was identified in a study of CD8 T cells in ankylosing spondylitis. Findings and caveats of the study: A TCR beta motif made of fewer than ten highly homologous variants seemed typical of ankylosing spondylitis blood. Earlier work had already found some motif variants in reactive arthritis synovial fluid and blood.

This clonotype was picked up a small number of times. The antigen remains unidentified. TCRdb re-analysed the 5' RACE reads in MiXCR, keeping a single row per CDR3 protein. The sample holds 35,000 to 40,000 distinct CDR3 sequences; approximately 15% are singletons and the top ten take 35% to 50%. The V end was cut by 3 bases, the J end by 4 bases, with 15 bases between. This CDR3 region has 14 residues. Germline CDR1 DFQATT, CDR2 SNEGSKA (reference sequence). The rearrangement uses TRBV20-1 and TRBJ1-1, with TRBD1 as a possible D gene (6 bases). The receptor comes from a male donor with ankylosing spondylitis or in good health (not recorded which). Sequencing input: blood. CDR3 region: CSASTGRGFTEAFF. In DNA form, the CDR3 reads TGCAGTGCTAGTACCGGCAGGGGATTCACTGAAGCTTTCTTT.